This is a list of T cell receptor delta chains from one sample in a study of gamma-delta T cells after stem cell transplantation. TCRdb processed the RT-PCR reads again with the CATT caller. The data contain more than 1,100 delta-chain clones, approximately 25% of them singletons. Sequencing input: gamma-delta T cells. These TCRs come from a human donor. It is not recorded whose cells these are; they may come from a transplant donor. Both conserved end residues are trimmed from each CDR3. Each record gives: D gene, J gene, V gene, CDR3 protein. A D gene is named only where the DNA matches it firmly.

d_gene: TRDD3
j_gene: TRDJ1
v_gene: TRDV2
CDR3aa: ACDLLGDTDTDKLI

d_gene: TRDD3
j_gene: TRDJ1
v_gene: TRDV2
CDR3aa: ACDSGGLYTDKLI

d_gene: TRDD3
j_gene: TRDJ3
v_gene: TRDV2
CDR3aa: ACDTVSGIRHPWDTRQMF

d_gene: TRDD3
j_gene: TRDJ2
v_gene: TRDV3
CDR3aa: AFIGGIRGKLSAAQLF

d_gene: .
j_gene: TRDJ1
v_gene: TRDV3
CDR3aa: ASLERTGTPSDKLI

d_gene: TRDD3
j_gene: TRDJ1
v_gene: TRDV1
CDR3aa: ALGEVHPPRWYLVGDRVVLLGKLI

d_gene: TRDD3
j_gene: TRDJ1
v_gene: TRDV1
CDR3aa: ALGVGVLPSGAYWGIRWTDKLI

d_gene: TRDD3
j_gene: TRDJ1
v_gene: TRDV2
CDR3aa: ACDTVVNWGIRFSGSKLI

d_gene: TRDD3
j_gene: TRDJ1
v_gene: TRDV2
CDR3aa: ACGGLGEYTDKLI

d_gene: TRDD3
j_gene: TRDJ1
v_gene: TRDV1
CDR3aa: ALGAGTGGPEGYTDKLI

d_gene: TRDD3
j_gene: TRDJ1
v_gene: TRDV1
CDR3aa: ALGEPRWLPYVWSTWGILYTDKLI

d_gene: TRDD3
j_gene: TRDJ1
v_gene: TRDV1
CDR3aa: ALGELRIPVTGGPYKLI

d_gene: .
j_gene: TRDJ1
v_gene: TRDV2
CDR3aa: ACDRLITDTELI

d_gene: .
j_gene: TRDJ1
v_gene: TRDV1
CDR3aa: ALGEPSFPTLLGTAPYTDKLI

d_gene: .
j_gene: TRDJ1
v_gene: TRDV3
CDR3aa: AFGLGGETDKLI

d_gene: TRDD3
j_gene: TRDJ1
v_gene: TRDV2
CDR3aa: ACDPLLLGDTDKLI

d_gene: .
j_gene: TRDJ1
v_gene: TRDV1
CDR3aa: ALGGRLPRTLGDHTDKLI

d_gene: .
j_gene: TRDJ1
v_gene: TRDV2
CDR3aa: ACDTVGEKYTDKLI

d_gene: TRDD3
j_gene: TRDJ1
v_gene: TRDV2
CDR3aa: ACDDVLGDDTDKPI

d_gene: TRDD3
j_gene: TRDJ1
v_gene: TRDV1
CDR3aa: ALGERALGDYTDKLI

d_gene: TRDD3
j_gene: TRDJ1
v_gene: TRDV1
CDR3aa: ALGDPRPSHRFWGITDKLI

d_gene: TRDD3
j_gene: TRDJ1
v_gene: TRAV29/DV5
CDR3aa: AASAGIPLPLVGDTRPDKLI

d_gene: .
j_gene: TRDJ1
v_gene: TRDV2
CDR3aa: ACDNLIGPGGEDTDKLI

d_gene: TRDD3
j_gene: TRDJ3
v_gene: TRDV2
CDR3aa: ACDTVLGDTDPSWDTRQMF

d_gene: TRDD3
j_gene: TRDJ1
v_gene: TRDV2
CDR3aa: ACDTQYWGKTYTDKLI

d_gene: .
j_gene: TRDJ1
v_gene: TRDV1
CDR3aa: ALGELYKAKLI

d_gene: .
j_gene: TRDJ1
v_gene: TRDV1
CDR3aa: ALGGSNGSASAAYTDKLI

d_gene: .
j_gene: TRDJ1
v_gene: TRDV2
CDR3aa: ACDKLGPQGLYTDKLI

d_gene: TRDD3
j_gene: TRDJ1
v_gene: TRDV2
CDR3aa: ACGTLGEADKLI

d_gene: TRDD3
j_gene: TRDJ1
v_gene: TRDV1
CDR3aa: ALGELEDLPPGGLLDLYTDKLI

d_gene: TRDD3
j_gene: TRDJ1
v_gene: TRDV3
CDR3aa: AFPISDGGDTYLI